Below, 6 T cell receptor beta chains from the same sample are listed, as sequenced in a study of post-analysis software for immune sequencing data. General study findings and limits: In patients, about 5 TRBV segments were more frequent than in controls, with TRBV5-6, TRBV5-1 and TRBV20-1 among them.

For these receptors, no antigen is known. Unique molecular identifiers featured in each of the TCR beta cDNA libraries. Via MiXCR, TCRdb re-called the PCR reads, giving one row per CDR3 protein. Of roughly 800,000 distinct CDR3 sequences listed, approximately 44% are singletons. The sequencing sample was made of blood. Receptors originate from a girl between 10 and 17 years old with multiple sclerosis.

The V and J genes are TRBV20-1 and TRBJ1-1; perhaps TRBD1 as D (6 bases). This CDR3 has 13 amino acids. The germline V gene has CDR1 DFQATT and CDR2 SNEGSKA (reference sequence). The V gene lost 5 bases and the J gene lost 11 bases, with 21 bases spanning the gap. In DNA form, the CDR3 reads TGCAGTGCTCCCCCTGGGGGCAGGTCCCATGCTTTCTTT. Translating it yields CSAPPGGRSHAFF.

The genes are TRBV7-6 and TRBJ2-5, with 8 bases identical to TRBD1. The tail of the sequence fits TRBJ2-7 better, so the J call may be wrong. Germline V CDR1 and CDR2: SGHVS, FNYEAQ. The CDR3 loop spans 13 amino acids. The CDR3 DNA reads as TGTGCCAGCAGTTTGGACAGGGTGGGCGAGCAGTACTTC. This gives the protein CASSLDRVGEQYF.

J is TRBJ1-2 and V is TRBV7-9; unclear D gene. Germline CDR1 and CDR2: SEHNR and FQNEAQ (reference sequence). This CDR3 is 12 amino acids long. Trimming removed 11 bases from V and 4 bases from J, with 14 bases in between. CDR3 amino acids: CAVRTATYGYTF. DNA of the CDR3: TGTGCCGTCCGAACAGCTACCTATGGCTACACCTTC.

There are a few counts of this clonotype. The V call is TRBV29-1, the J call TRBJ1-2; D not certain. Germline loops: CDR1 SQVTM, CDR2 ANQGSEA. V was shortened by 5 bases and J by 7 bases, with 17 bases between the two germline ends. This CDR3 region has 13 residues. The CDR3 here is CSVSVGMSAGYTF. The DNA of the CDR3 is TGCAGCGTTTCAGTGGGTATGTCAGCTGGCTACACCTTC.

The chain uses TRBV20-1 and TRBJ2-7; no reliable D call. Trimming removed 1 base from V and 3 bases from J, with 13 bases in between. The CDR3 spans 14 residues. Per germline, CDR1 DFQATT and CDR2 SNEGSKA (reference sequence). The CDR3 DNA is TGCAGTGCTAGAGGGTCAGCCTCGCTCTACGAGCAGTACTTC. Amino acid sequence: CSARGSASLYEQYF.

This chain uses TRBV4-3 with TRBJ2-3, with a weak D call TRBD2 (5 bases). Germline lookup yields CDR1 LGHNA and CDR2 YSLEER. The CDR3 length is 14 residues. V was clipped by 3 bases and J by 8 bases, with 15 bases between them. CDR3 region: CASSQGVQPSTQYF. The DNA of the CDR3 is TGCGCCAGCAGCCAGGGAGTCCAACCGTCTACGCAGTATTTT.